This TCR beta chain was recorded in a study of CD8 T cells in Susac syndrome. Turning to the study itself: There were roughly six sequenced Susac syndrome patients with active disease and about 8 in remission. At the time of blood draw, patients with Susac syndrome were therapy-naive, receiving corticosteroids, or receiving intravenous immunoglobulin alone.

RNA was extracted with the RNeasy kit, and a quantity of about 0.45 to 1 ug was reverse transcribed using random hexamers. TCRdb ran MiXCR on the immunoSEQ multiplex PCR reads and lists one entry per CDR3 protein. The table shows under 95,000 distinct CDR3 sequences, with 95% occurring only once. The germline CDR1 and CDR2 sequences are LNHDA and SQIVND (reference sequence). V dropped 3 bases and J dropped 8 bases, with 7 bases sitting between them. There are 11 residues in the CDR3. CD8+ and CD4+ T cells were negatively isolated; TEMRA cells were FACS-enriched. The sequenced sample was CD8+ T cells from PBMCs. The chain links TRBV19 to TRBJ1-1; D is ambiguous. This sequence was found in a human donor with Susac syndrome. CDR3 sequence (DNA): TGTGCCAGTAGTATCCAAGAGGAAGCTTTCTTT. This encodes CASSIQEEAFF.